This T cell receptor beta chain was identified in a study of beta chain features in type 1 diabetes. The overall study: Taken together, all samples contributed 95 million to 110 million examined sorted cells.

Sequencing targeted expressed TCRB transcripts, as all isolated RNA had been reverse transcribed. Only in-frame clones appear in the TCRdb table, and some are missing; sequencing was by immunoSEQ multiplex PCR. The table records hundreds of thousands of clones, more than 12% of them present only once. V lost 2 bases and J lost 6, with 17 bases in between. CDR3 length: 16 amino acids. Germline CDR1 and CDR2: MGHRA and YSYEKL. This clone was observed a handful of times. What it binds is not known. General study findings and limits: The naive, central memory and Treg TCRB repertoires looked more alike in patients than they did in healthy donors. For Type 1 diabetes patients, all four CD4+ subsets carried TCRB CDR3s that were moderately but significantly shorter.

The V gene is TRBV4-1, the J gene TRBJ2-1; D is unclear. This receptor was obtained from a man aged 18 to 35 with type 1 diabetes. The sample taken for sequencing was naive CD4+ T cells from blood. The CDR3: CASSQTPSPVGNEQFF. The CDR3 DNA is TGCGCCAGCAGCCAAACCCCCAGCCCCGTTGGCAATGAGCAGTTCTTC.